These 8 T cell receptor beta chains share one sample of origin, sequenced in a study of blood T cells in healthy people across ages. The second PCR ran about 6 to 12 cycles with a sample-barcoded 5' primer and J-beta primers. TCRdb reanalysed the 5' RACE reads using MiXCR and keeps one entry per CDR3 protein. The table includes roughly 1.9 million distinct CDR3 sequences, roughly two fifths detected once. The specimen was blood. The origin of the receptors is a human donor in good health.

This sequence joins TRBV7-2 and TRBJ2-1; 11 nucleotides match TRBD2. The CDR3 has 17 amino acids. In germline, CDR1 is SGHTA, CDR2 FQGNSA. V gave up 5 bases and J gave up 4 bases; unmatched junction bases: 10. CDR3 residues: CASSELAGAVPYNEQFF. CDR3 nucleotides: TGTGCCAGCAGCGAACTAGCGGGGGCCGTCCCGTACAATGAGCAGTTCTTC.

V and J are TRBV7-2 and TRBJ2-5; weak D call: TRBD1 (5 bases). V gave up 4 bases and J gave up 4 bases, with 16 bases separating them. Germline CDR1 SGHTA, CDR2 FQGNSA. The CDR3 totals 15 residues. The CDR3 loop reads CASSSFLDSTETQYF. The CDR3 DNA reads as TGTGCCAGCAGCTCCTTTCTAGACAGTACAGAGACCCAGTACTTC.

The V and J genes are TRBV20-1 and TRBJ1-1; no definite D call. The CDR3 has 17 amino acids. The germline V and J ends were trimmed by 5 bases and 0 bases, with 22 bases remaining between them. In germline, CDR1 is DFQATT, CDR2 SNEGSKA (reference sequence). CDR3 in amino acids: CSAGSVSEGLVNTEAFF. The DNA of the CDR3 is TGCAGTGCTGGTTCCGTAAGCGAAGGATTGGTGAACACTGAAGCTTTCTTT.

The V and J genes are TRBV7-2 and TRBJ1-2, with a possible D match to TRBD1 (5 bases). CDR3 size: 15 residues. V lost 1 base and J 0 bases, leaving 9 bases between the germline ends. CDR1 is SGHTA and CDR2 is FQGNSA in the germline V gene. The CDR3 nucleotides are TGTGCCAGCAGCTTAGGGGGGTTGGCTAACTATGGCTACACCTTC. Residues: CASSLGGLANYGYTF.

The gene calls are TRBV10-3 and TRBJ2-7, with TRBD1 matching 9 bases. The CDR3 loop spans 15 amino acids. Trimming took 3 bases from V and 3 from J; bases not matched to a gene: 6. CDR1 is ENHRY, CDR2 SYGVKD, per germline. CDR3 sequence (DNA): TGTGCCATCAGTGACGTGGACAGGGGCAACTACGAGCAGTACTTC. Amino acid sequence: CAISDVDRGNYEQYF.

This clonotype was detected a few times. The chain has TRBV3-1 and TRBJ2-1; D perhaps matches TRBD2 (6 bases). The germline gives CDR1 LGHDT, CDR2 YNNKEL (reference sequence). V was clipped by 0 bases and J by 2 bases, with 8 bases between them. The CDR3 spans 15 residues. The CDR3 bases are TGTGCCAGCAGCCAAGAGGGAGGAACCTACAATGAGCAGTTCTTC. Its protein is CASSQEGGTYNEQFF.

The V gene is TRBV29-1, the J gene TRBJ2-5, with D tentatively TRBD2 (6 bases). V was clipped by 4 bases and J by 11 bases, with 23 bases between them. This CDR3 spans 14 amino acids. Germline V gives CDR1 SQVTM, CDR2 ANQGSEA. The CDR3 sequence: CSVGVLTRTGEQYF. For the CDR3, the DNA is TGCAGCGTTGGGGTCCTTACCAGGACGGGAGAGCAGTACTTC.

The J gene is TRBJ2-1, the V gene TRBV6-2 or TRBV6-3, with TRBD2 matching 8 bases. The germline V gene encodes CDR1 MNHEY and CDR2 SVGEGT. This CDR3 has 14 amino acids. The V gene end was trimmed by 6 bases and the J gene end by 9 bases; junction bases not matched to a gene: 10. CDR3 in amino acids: CASSHPGGEREQFF. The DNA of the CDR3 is TGTGCCAGCAGCCACCCGGGAGGGGAGCGTGAGCAGTTCTTC.